The 13 T cell receptor beta chains given below trace back to one sample, sequenced in a study of cytomegalovirus exposure and HLA in healthy donors. PCR was performed using 60 Vbeta and 13 Jbeta primers. This table comes from immunoSEQ multiplex PCR, and its TCRdb copy is limited to in-frame clones, with some not included. The sample records over 150,000 clones, roughly 87% being singletons. Sample: PBMCs. The receptors here all came from a girl in the first two years of life in good health and CMV-seronegative.

The genes are TRBV5-1 and TRBJ1-3, with 10 positions matching TRBD1. The CDR3 has 18 amino acids. The germline CDR1 and CDR2 sequences are SGHRS and YFSETQ. V lost 7 bases, J lost 0 bases, and 13 bases stayed unmatched. CDR3 DNA sequence: TGCGCCAGCGGCGGGGGACAGGGGTCGGCCTTCTCTGGAAACACCATATATTTT. Amino acids: CASGGGQGSAFSGNTIYF.

The chain has TRBV6-6 and TRBJ2-7, with 11 bases lining up with TRBD2. Germline-derived CDR1 and CDR2 are MNHNY and SVGAGI (reference sequence). The V segment lost 8 bases and the J segment 7 bases; nucleotides outside the gene matches: 10. This CDR3 region has 14 residues. The chain's CDR3 is CASGSSGGNKEQYF. In DNA, the CDR3 is TGTGCCAGCGGATCTAGCGGGGGGAATAAGGAGCAGTACTTC.

V is TRBV6-5 and J is TRBJ2-3; TRBD2 aligns across 11 bases. Germline loops: CDR1 MNHEY, CDR2 SVGAGI. V shed 4 bases and J 5 bases; nucleotides not matched to a gene: 5. The CDR3 totals 15 residues. The CDR3 reads CASSSATSGKDTQYF. The CDR3 DNA reads as TGTGCCAGCAGTTCGGCGACTAGCGGGAAAGATACGCAGTATTTT.

This clone was detected a few times. V gene TRBV6-4 combines with J gene TRBJ2-3; D is uncertain. The germline V gene encodes CDR1 MRHNA and CDR2 SNTAGT. The CDR3 has 14 amino acids. Trimming cost V 6 bases and J 8 bases, with 18 bases left between them. The CDR3 DNA reads TGTGCCAGCAGCATTAACAGAGATGGTGGTACGCAGTATTTT. It translates to CASSINRDGGTQYF.

In this sample, this clone turned up once. The chain recombines TRBV29-1 with TRBJ2-7, with TRBD2 matching over 12 bases. The V segment lost 5 bases and the J segment 3 bases; nucleotides outside the gene matches: 2. The CDR3 covers 13 residues. Germline CDR1 and CDR2: SQVTM and ANQGSEA. The CDR3 region has the DNA TGCAGCGTTCGGGGACTAGCGGGCTACGAGCAGTACTTC. Its protein product is CSVRGLAGYEQYF.

The V gene is TRBV5-1, the J gene TRBJ2-3, with D possibly matching TRBD2 (5 bases). Germline V gives CDR1 SGHRS, CDR2 YFSETQ. V gave up 1 base and J gave up 5 bases, with 14 bases separating them. This CDR3 has 15 residues. CDR3 DNA sequence: TGCGCCAGCAGCTTGACGGCGGGTATTGGAGATACGCAGTATTTT. It codes for CASSLTAGIGDTQYF.

The J gene is TRBJ2-7, the V gene TRBV29-1; 14 bases agree with TRBD2. The CDR3 length is 16 residues. V lost 6 bases to trimming and J lost 6 bases; unmatched junction nucleotides: 13. CDR1 and CDR2 from the germline V gene are SQVTM and ANQGSEA. The CDR3 spells CSVALNRTSGRCEQYF. CDR3 sequence (DNA): TGCAGCGTCGCGTTAAACCGGACTAGCGGGAGGTGCGAGCAGTACTTC.

This clone has just one count. This chain joins TRBV11-2 and TRBJ1-2; D unclear. Trimming left V 8 bases short and J 2 bases short, with 6 bases between. Germline V CDR1 and CDR2: SGHAT, FQNNGV. CDR3 length: 11 residues. CDR3: CASGRNYGYTF. The CDR3 bases are TGTGCCAGCGGCAGGAACTATGGCTACACCTTC.

The chain couples TRBV5-1 to TRBJ2-3; the match to TRBD2 covers 10 bases. Germline CDR1 SGHRS, CDR2 YFSETQ. The CDR3 consists of 14 residues. V shed 4 bases, J shed 5 bases, and the junction held 4 bases outside the gene matches. The DNA for the CDR3 is TGCGCCAGCAGCCCTGGACTAGCGGTAGATACGCAGTATTTT. Translated: CASSPGLAVDTQYF.

V gene TRBV6-1 combines with J gene TRBJ2-7, with D maybe TRBD1 (6 bases). V lost 3 bases and J 2 bases, leaving 17 bases between the germline ends. Germline V gene lookup returns CDR1 MNHNS and CDR2 SASEGT. CDR3 size: 16 residues. The CDR3 sequence: CASSEIGWGRTYEQYF. The CDR3 coding sequence is TGTGCCAGCAGTGAGATCGGGTGGGGGCGAACCTACGAGCAGTACTTC.

The J gene is TRBJ2-2, the V gene TRBV7-8; TRBD2 matches at 9 bases. CDR3 length equals 17 residues. In germline, CDR1 is SGHVS, CDR2 FQNEAQ. V gave up 1 base and J gave up 5 bases; unmatched junction bases: 8. In DNA form, the CDR3 reads TGTGCCAGCAGCTTAGGGCGGGAGGGCCCCCTAACCGGGGAGCTGTTTTTT. Its protein is CASSLGREGPLTGELFF.

The chain links TRBV9 to TRBJ2-1; TRBD2 might be the D (5 bases). Germline V gives CDR1 SGDLS, CDR2 YYNGEE. The CDR3 length is 14 residues. V was trimmed by 4 bases and J by 7 bases, leaving 15 bases between them. CDR3 sequence: CASSPSVALNEQFF. The CDR3, as DNA: TGTGCCAGCAGCCCTTCGGTAGCGTTGAATGAGCAGTTCTTC. The full variable domain, its missing parts supplied by reference TRBV9 and TRBJ2-1, is DSGVTQTPKHLITATGQRVTLRCSPRSGDLSVYWYQQSLDQGLQFLIQYYNGEERAKGNILERFSAQQFPDLHSELNLSSLELGDSALYFCASSPSVALNEQFFGPGTRLTVL.

This clone was counted once. The V call is TRBV7-9, the J call TRBJ1-6, with TRBD1 matching 10 bases. V lost 5 bases and J lost 14; bases outside the gene matches: 6. The CDR3 length is 13 residues. CDR1 SEHNR and CDR2 FQNEAQ come from the germline V gene (reference sequence). The CDR3: CASSGRQGATLHF. The DNA of the CDR3 is TGTGCCAGCAGCGGACGACAGGGGGCGACCCTCCACTTT.